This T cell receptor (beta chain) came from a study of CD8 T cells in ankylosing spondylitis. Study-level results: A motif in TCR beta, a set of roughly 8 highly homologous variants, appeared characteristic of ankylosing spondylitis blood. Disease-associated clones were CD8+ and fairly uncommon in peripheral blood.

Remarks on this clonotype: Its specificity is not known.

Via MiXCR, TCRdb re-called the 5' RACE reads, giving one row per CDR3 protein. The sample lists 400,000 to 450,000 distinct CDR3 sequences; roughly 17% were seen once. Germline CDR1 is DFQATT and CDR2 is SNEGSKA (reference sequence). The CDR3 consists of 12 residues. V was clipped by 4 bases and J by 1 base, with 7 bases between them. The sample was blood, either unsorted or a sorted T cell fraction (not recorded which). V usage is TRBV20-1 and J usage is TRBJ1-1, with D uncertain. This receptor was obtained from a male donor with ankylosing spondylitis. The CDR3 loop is CSAKPGNTEAFF. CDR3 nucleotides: TGCAGTGCTAAACCAGGGAACACTGAAGCTTTCTTT.